The 9 T cell receptor beta chains in this list originate from one sample, sequenced in a study of neurological immune-mediated disorders. TCRdb called the 5' RACE reads again in MiXCR, with one record for every CDR3 protein. The sample consists of 45,000 to 70,000 distinct CDR3 sequences, 4.2% of them appearing once. Sample: PBMCs. The receptors were sampled from a man aged 50 to 59 with multiple sclerosis.

There are many counts of this clonotype. With a much larger clone just one base away, this may be a read error. V and J are TRBV20-1 and TRBJ1-6; D not certain. V lost 3 bases, J lost 9 bases, and 15 bases lay in between. The CDR3 contains 14 residues. Germline V CDR1 and CDR2: DFQATT, SNEGSKA (reference sequence). In nucleotides, the CDR3 is TGCAGTGCTAGTTTTGGAAAGGAGACTTCACCCCTCCACTTT. It specifies CSASFGKETSPLHF.

V is TRBV20-1 and J is TRBJ1-2; a possible D gene is TRBD1 (5 bases). The germline V gene has CDR1 DFQATT and CDR2 SNEGSKA (reference sequence). The V and J ends lost 5 bases and 4 bases respectively, with 11 bases between them. The CDR3 spans 12 residues. The CDR3 DNA reads TGCAGTGCTGTGGAAAGGGGCTATGGCTACACCTTC. It codes for CSAVERGYGYTF.

This clonotype was observed at least ten times. The chain combines TRBV5-1 with TRBJ2-2; either TRBD1 or TRBD2 may supply D (5 bases each). Germline CDR1 and CDR2: SGHRS and YFSETQ. The ends were cut back, 4 bases at V and 1 base at J, with 5 bases in the middle. The length of the CDR3 is 13 residues. CDR3 DNA: TGCGCCAGCAGCGGGGGGAACACCGGGGAGCTGTTTTTT. The encoded protein is CASSGGNTGELFF.

This clonotype was observed a handful of times. A clone one base away is much larger, so this may be a read error. The chain couples TRBV5-1 to TRBJ1-2; tentatively, D is TRBD1 (5 bases). CDR3 size: 14 residues. Germline lookup yields CDR1 SGHRS and CDR2 YFSETQ. V lost 4 bases, J lost 4 bases, and 14 bases lay in between. The CDR3 region has the DNA TGCGCCAGCAGCGGGGGAAAGGGAAGCTATGGCTACACCTTC. Translated: CASSGGKGSYGYTF.

V usage is TRBV20-1 and J usage is TRBJ2-7; tentatively, D is TRBD2 (6 bases). This CDR3 has 14 amino acids. With 5 bases removed from V and 0 bases from J, the gap between germline ends came to 14 bases. The germline V gene has CDR1 DFQATT and CDR2 SNEGSKA (reference sequence). This CDR3 is CSASGILASYEQYF. CDR3 nucleotides: TGCAGTGCTTCTGGAATACTAGCCTCCTACGAGCAGTACTTC.

This clonotype was observed many times. This chain links TRBV5-1 with TRBJ1-1; 7 nucleotides align to TRBD1. The CDR3 sequence is 14 residues long. Trimming cost V 4 bases and J 8 bases; bases outside gene matches: 11. In germline, CDR1 is SGHRS, CDR2 YFSETQ. This CDR3 is CASSQTGVGFEAFF. In DNA, the CDR3 is TGCGCCAGCAGCCAAACAGGGGTCGGTTTCGAAGCTTTCTTT.

This clonotype was observed at least ten times. J is TRBJ1-5 and V is TRBV15; 10 bases are a match to TRBD1. The V segment lost 3 bases and the J segment 4 bases; nucleotides outside the gene matches: 9. In germline, CDR1 is LNHNV, CDR2 YYDKDF (reference sequence). The CDR3 has 17 residues. CDR3 nucleotides: TGTGCCACCAGCAGGCCCCCGGGACAGGGGTTTAATCAGCCCCAGCATTTT. Protein: CATSRPPGQGFNQPQHF.

At least ten counts were recorded for this clonotype. The chain employs TRBV5-1 and TRBJ2-1, with 7 bases aligning to TRBD2. Unmatched junction bases numbered 8, after V lost 1 base and J lost 7 bases. The V gene's germline CDR1 is SGHRS and CDR2 YFSETQ. The CDR3 is 15 amino acids. In DNA, the CDR3 is TGCGCCAGCAGCTTGCCCGACGCGGGGGAAAATGAGCAGTTCTTC. Translation gives CASSLPDAGENEQFF. Variable domain in full (rest from reference TRBV5-1 and TRBJ2-1): KAGVTQTPRYLIKTRGQQVTLSCSPISGHRSVSWYQQTPGQGLQFLFEYFSETQRNKGNFPGRFSGRQFSNSRSEMNVSTLELGDSALYLCASSLPDAGENEQFFGPGTRLTVL.

In its sample, this clonotype was seen many times. The V call is TRBV5-1, the J call TRBJ2-7; no clear D. CDR1 is SGHRS, CDR2 YFSETQ, per germline. The CDR3 contains 13 residues. V gave up 0 bases and J gave up 3 bases, with 7 bases separating them. The CDR3 is CASSLALGYEQYF. The CDR3 bases are TGCGCCAGCAGCTTGGCCTTGGGCTACGAGCAGTACTTC.